These 22 T cell receptor beta chains were all obtained from the same sample, sequenced in a study of Graves' ophthalmopathy and Graves' hyperthyroidism. From RNA, the CDR3 regions of TCR beta chains were amplified and sequenced. The workflow started with a first-round RT-PCR run with HTBI primers and then moved on to a second-round multiplex PCR. TCRdb passed the multiplex PCR reads through MiXCR, listing each CDR3 protein once. The sample yields 400,000 to 450,000 distinct CDR3 sequences, around 20% seen once. Material: peripheral blood. The receptor source for this set is a woman aged 18-35 years with stable Graves' hyperthyroidism.

This clonotype came up many times. The rearrangement joins TRBV18 to TRBJ2-7; 8 bases are a match to TRBD2. With 2 bases clipped from V and 0 bases from J, the junction kept 0 bases outside the gene matches. This CDR3 is built from 14 residues. The germline gives CDR1 KGHSH, CDR2 LQKENI. CDR3 sequence (DNA): TGTGCCAGCTCACCAGGGACTAGCTCCTACGAGCAGTACTTC. As protein: CASSPGTSSYEQYF.

CDR3 loop: CASLYSVYEQYF. As DNA, the CDR3 is TGTGCCAGCCTGTATAGCGTCTACGAGCAGTACTTC. The rearrangement links TRBV6-1 to TRBJ2-7; TRBD2 is a possible D gene (5 bases). With 8 bases removed from V and 3 bases from J, the gap between germline ends came to 11 bases. From germline, CDR1 is MNHNS and CDR2 SASEGT. The CDR3 length is 12 residues.

This chain connects TRBV10-3 to TRBJ2-2; D ambiguous. CDR1 is ENHRY and CDR2 is SYGVKD in the germline V gene. The V end was cut by 7 bases, the J end by 2 bases, with 11 bases between. This CDR3 is built from 14 residues. CDR3 protein: CAIKTHGNTGELFF. The CDR3, as DNA: TGTGCCATCAAGACACACGGTAACACCGGGGAGCTGTTTTTT.

This clonotype was seen only a few times. The rearrangement links TRBV3-1 to TRBJ1-1; no definite D call. The CDR3 is made up of 16 amino acids. The germline gives CDR1 LGHDT, CDR2 YNNKEL (reference sequence). Trimming removed 0 bases from V and 0 bases from J, with 11 bases in between. CDR3 nucleotides: TGTGCCAGCAGCCAAGATAGTAGGCAGCTGAACACTGAAGCTTTCTTT. The encoded protein is CASSQDSRQLNTEAFF.

The table lists this clonotype with many counts. The chain uses TRBV11-2 and TRBJ2-2, with 11 bases aligning to TRBD1. V was pared by 4 bases and J by 6 bases, with 10 bases of the junction left unmatched. This CDR3 spans 17 amino acids. Germline CDR1 is SGHAT and CDR2 is FQNNGV. CDR3 nucleotide sequence: TGTGCCAGCAGCTCCAGGACAGGGGGCGATTTCTCCGGGGAGCTGTTTTTT. As protein: CASSSRTGGDFSGELFF.

This clonotype was seen at least ten times. The CDR3 sequence: CASSELIGQPQHF. The CDR3 region has the DNA TGTGCCAGCAGCGAACTAATAGGGCAGCCCCAGCATTTT. The V and J genes are TRBV2 and TRBJ1-5; no clear D gene. V lost 6 bases and J 7 bases, leaving 13 bases between the germline ends. This CDR3 is 13 amino acids long. Germline V gene sequence: CDR1 SNHLY, CDR2 FYNNEI.

V gene TRBV27 combines with J gene TRBJ1-2; 8 nucleotides agree with TRBD1. This CDR3 is 14 amino acids long. Germline-derived CDR1 and CDR2 are MNHEY and SMNVEV (reference sequence). The V segment lost 0 bases and the J segment 8 bases; nucleotides outside the gene matches: 5. CDR3 protein: CASSLSAGGRGYTF. The CDR3 DNA reads TGTGCCAGCAGTTTATCGGCAGGGGGCAGGGGCTACACCTTC.

This clonotype appeared many times. The V and J genes are TRBV7-9 and TRBJ2-7; D is perhaps TRBD1 (5 bases). CDR3 length equals 12 residues. V was clipped by 5 bases and J by 5 bases, with 10 bases between them. Germline V gene data show CDR1 as SEHNR and CDR2 as FQNEAQ (reference sequence). CDR3 sequence reads: CASSPPGHEQYF. The CDR3 nucleotides read TGTGCCAGCAGCCCCCCAGGGCACGAGCAGTACTTC. The full variable domain, its missing parts supplied by reference TRBV7-9 and TRBJ2-7, is DTGVSQNPRHKITKRGQNVTFRCDPISEHNRLYWYRQTLGQGPEFLTYFQNEAQLEKSRLLSDRFSAERPKGSFSTLEIQRTEQGDSAMYLCASSPPGHEQYFGPGTRLTVT.

At least ten counts were recorded for this clonotype. This rearrangement joins TRBV28 to TRBJ1-5; the match to TRBD1 covers 7 bases. The CDR3 runs to 16 residues. V shed 6 bases and J 0 bases; nucleotides not matched to a gene: 8. In germline, CDR1 is MDHEN, CDR2 SYDVKM. The CDR3 reads CASRTTGAFSNQPQHF. CDR3 sequence (DNA): TGTGCCAGCAGGACCACAGGGGCCTTTAGCAATCAGCCCCAGCATTTT.

This clonotype was observed many times. J is TRBJ1-1 and V is TRBV6-5, with 7 bases lining up with TRBD1. CDR1 MNHEY and CDR2 SVGAGI come from the germline V gene. Trimming removed 6 bases from V and 4 bases from J; junction bases left unmatched: 5. This CDR3 comprises 13 residues. In nucleotides, the CDR3 is TGTGCCAGCAGGACAGGGTCCCTCACTGAAGCTTTCTTT. Protein sequence: CASRTGSLTEAFF.

This chain joins TRBV20-1 and TRBJ1-2, with D unresolved. The CDR3 is 13 amino acids. From germline, CDR1 is DFQATT and CDR2 SNEGSKA (reference sequence). Trimming took 0 bases from V and 8 from J, leaving 13 bases between them. CDR3 loop: CSAREVIAGGYTF. For the CDR3, the DNA is TGCAGTGCTAGAGAGGTCATAGCTGGCGGCTACACCTTC.

This clonotype was seen at least ten times. The chain joins TRBV9 to TRBJ1-6, with D unresolved. Trimming took 0 bases from V and 12 from J, leaving 16 bases between them. The CDR3 extends over 15 amino acids. Germline V gene sequence: CDR1 SGDLS, CDR2 YYNGEE. CDR3 bases: TGTGCCAGCAGCGTAGGCGGCAGGTCACTGGAACCCCTCCACTTT. Protein: CASSVGGRSLEPLHF.

This clonotype occurred a few times. The J gene is TRBJ2-5, the V gene TRBV5-1; weak D call: TRBD1 (6 bases). CDR3 size: 15 residues. The V end lost 4 bases, the J end lost 1 base, and 14 bases lay between the germline ends. CDR1 is SGHRS and CDR2 is YFSETQ in the germline V gene. The CDR3 is CASSHLMDSQETQYF. The CDR3 bases are TGCGCCAGCAGCCACTTAATGGACAGCCAAGAGACCCAGTACTTC.

Ten or more counts support this clonotype. DNA of the CDR3: TGTGCCATCAGTTCTGACAGGGTGGGAAAAGAGACCCAGTACTTC. Translation gives CAISSDRVGKETQYF. V and J are TRBV10-3 and TRBJ2-5; 7 nucleotides align to TRBD1. Trimming cost V 5 bases and J 3 bases; bases outside gene matches: 9. Germline V lookup: CDR1 ENHRY, CDR2 SYGVKD. This CDR3 is built from 15 residues.

At least ten counts were recorded for this clonotype. This chain connects TRBV9 to TRBJ2-7, with D unresolved. The V end lost 0 bases, the J end lost 4 bases, and 5 bases lay between the germline ends. CDR3 length: 12 residues. Per germline, CDR1 SGDLS and CDR2 YYNGEE. DNA of the CDR3: TGTGCCAGCAGCGTAGTGGGGTACGAGCAGTACTTC. As protein: CASSVVGYEQYF.

This rearrangement joins TRBV7-8 to TRBJ2-5; D is unresolved. CDR3 length: 14 residues. The germline gives CDR1 SGHVS, CDR2 FQNEAQ. The ends were cut back, 5 bases at V and 5 bases at J, with 15 bases in the middle. The CDR3 loop reads CASSPLIEAETQYF. DNA of the CDR3: TGTGCCAGCAGCCCCCTGATTGAGGCGGAGACCCAGTACTTC.

This clonotype came up once. Since a much larger clone is just one base distant, this may be a read error. The conserved closing phenylalanine or tryptophan is absent in this CDR3, likely reflecting a read error. V is TRBV6-1 and J is TRBJ1-5; weak D call: TRBD1 (6 bases). This CDR3 spans 16 amino acids. CDR1 MNHNS and CDR2 SASEGT come from the germline V gene. The V gene lost 6 bases and the J gene lost 3 bases, with 18 bases spanning the gap. The CDR3 DNA is TGTGCCAGCAGCTCGGGGGGCCGGGACACCAATCAGCCCCAGCATTTG. Translation: CASSSGGRDTNQPQHL.

The chain is built from TRBV20-1 and TRBJ2-7; 10 bases match TRBD1. The germline CDR1 and CDR2 sequences are DFQATT and SNEGSKA (reference sequence). The length of the CDR3 is 14 residues. Trimming cost V 5 bases and J 7 bases; bases outside gene matches: 11. DNA for the CDR3: TGCAGTGCTCTGGCGGGGACAGGGGCGGAAGAGCAGTACTTC. Its translation: CSALAGTGAEEQYF.

This clonotype was found many times. The chain joins TRBV4-1 to TRBJ1-5, with 7 nucleotides matching TRBD1. V shed 5 bases, J shed 1 base, and the junction held 8 bases outside the gene matches. The germline V gene has CDR1 MGHRA and CDR2 YSYEKL. The CDR3 totals 16 residues. The CDR3: CASSRSGQRSNQPQHF. DNA of the CDR3: TGCGCCAGCAGCAGATCGGGACAGAGGAGCAATCAGCCCCAGCATTTT.

This chain joins TRBV24-1 and TRBJ2-5, with 9 bases aligning to TRBD1. The CDR3 has 14 amino acids. The V gene's germline CDR1 is KGHDR and CDR2 SFDVKD. V lost 3 bases and J lost 4; bases outside the gene matches: 2. The CDR3 spells CATSDTGGGETQYF. In DNA, the CDR3 is TGTGCCACCAGTGATACAGGGGGCGGAGAGACCCAGTACTTC.

This clonotype was picked up many times. The rearrangement joins TRBV2 to TRBJ1-1, with D unresolved. The length of the CDR3 is 14 residues. V lost 4 bases and J 6 bases, leaving 15 bases between the germline ends. CDR1 is SNHLY, CDR2 FYNNEI, per germline. The chain's CDR3 is CASSVRMGGSEAFF. In DNA, the CDR3 is TGTGCCAGCAGTGTTCGCATGGGTGGGTCTGAAGCTTTCTTT.

This chain links TRBV9 with TRBJ2-5; perhaps D is TRBD1 or TRBD2 (5 bases each). CDR3 length: 15 residues. V lost 0 bases and J lost 3, with 12 bases in between. Germline V lookup: CDR1 SGDLS, CDR2 YYNGEE. The CDR3 sequence is CASSVGFGGEETQYF. The CDR3 DNA is TGTGCCAGCAGCGTAGGATTTGGGGGAGAAGAGACCCAGTACTTC. The variable domain in full, with the rest retrieved from reference TRBV9 and TRBJ2-5, is DSGVTQTPKHLITATGQRVTLRCSPRSGDLSVYWYQQSLDQGLQFLIQYYNGEERAKGNILERFSAQQFPDLHSELNLSSLELGDSALYFCASSVGFGGEETQYFGPGTRLLVL.